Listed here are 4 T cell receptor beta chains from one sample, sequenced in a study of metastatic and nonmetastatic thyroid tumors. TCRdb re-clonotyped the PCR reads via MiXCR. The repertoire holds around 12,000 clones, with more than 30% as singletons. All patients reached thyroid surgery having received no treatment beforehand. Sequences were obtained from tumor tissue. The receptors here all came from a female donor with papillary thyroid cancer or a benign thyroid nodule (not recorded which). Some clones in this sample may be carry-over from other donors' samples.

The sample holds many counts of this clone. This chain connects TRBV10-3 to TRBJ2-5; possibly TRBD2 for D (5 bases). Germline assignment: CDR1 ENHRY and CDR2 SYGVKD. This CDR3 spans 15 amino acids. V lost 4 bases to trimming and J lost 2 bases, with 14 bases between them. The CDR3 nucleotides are TGTGCCATCAGTGGAGTAGCGAGTCGGCAAGAGACCCAGTACTTC. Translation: CAISGVASRQETQYF.

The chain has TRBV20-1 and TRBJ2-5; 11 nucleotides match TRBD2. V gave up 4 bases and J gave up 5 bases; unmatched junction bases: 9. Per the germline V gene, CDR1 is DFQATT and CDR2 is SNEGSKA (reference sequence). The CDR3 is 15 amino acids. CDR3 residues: CSATGTSGGGETQYF. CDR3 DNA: TGCAGTGCTACCGGGACTAGCGGTGGGGGGGAGACCCAGTACTTC.

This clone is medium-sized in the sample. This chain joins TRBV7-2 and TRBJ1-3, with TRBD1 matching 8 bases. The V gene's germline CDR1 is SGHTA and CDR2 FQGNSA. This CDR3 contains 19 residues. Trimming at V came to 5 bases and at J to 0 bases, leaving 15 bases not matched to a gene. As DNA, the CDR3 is TGTGCCAGCAGCAACCCACCCGGGACAGGCGCCCTCTCTGGAAACACCATATATTTT. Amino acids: CASSNPPGTGALSGNTIYF.

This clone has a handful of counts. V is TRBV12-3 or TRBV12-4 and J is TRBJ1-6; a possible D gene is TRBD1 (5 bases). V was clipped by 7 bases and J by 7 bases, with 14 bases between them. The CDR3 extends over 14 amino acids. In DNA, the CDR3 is TGTGCCAGCACCCTCGGGGCGGGGAATTCACCCCTCCACTTT. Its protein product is CASTLGAGNSPLHF.